The clone carrying this TCR beta chain was observed a single time. Its specificity is not known. This CDR3 is also generated by other DNA sequences in the sample. Libraries were prepared by immunoSEQ multiplex PCR; TCRdb keeps only in-frame clonotypes and omits some of them. Of about 120,000 clones in the sample, around 87% were seen once. This entry comes from a study of T cell responses to AZD1222 COVID-19 vaccine. General observations from the study: The study identified only six AZD1222 recipients as seropositive at baseline. Two doses of AZD1222 preceded a rise in Spike-specific TCR breadth and depth. In a largely white British group with more females than males, clonal diversity was possibly underestimated. Repertoire collection took place solely once the T cell response had peaked.

This sequence originates from an adult who received the AZD1222 COVID-19 vaccine. This specimen consisted of peripheral blood, obtained 28 days after the second AZD1222 dose.

The CDR3 spells CASSYGRGYEQYF. The CDR3 DNA sequence: TGTGCCAGCAGTTACGGCCGGGGCTACGAGCAGTACTTC. The chain carries TRBV6-5 and TRBJ2-7; possibly TRBD2 for D (5 bases). This CDR3 has 13 amino acids. The V end was cut by 2 bases, the J end by 3 bases, with 8 bases between. Germline V gives CDR1 MNHEY, CDR2 SVGAGI.